The rows below give T cell receptor beta chains drawn from one sample of a study of radiation and T cells in renal cell carcinoma. This table comes from immunoSEQ multiplex PCR, and its TCRdb copy is limited to in-frame clones, with some not included. The sample carries approximately 150,000 clones, 88% recorded once. The sequencing here drew on blood, taken from a patient whose treatment included radiotherapy and nephrectomy. The receptors derive from a woman between 65 and 79 years old with renal cell carcinoma. Both conserved end residues are part of each CDR3. A D gene is named only where the DNA matches it firmly. Not every row has a clone size; where given, it reads once, few, many or a size class.

j_gene	abundance	d_gene	v_gene	CDR3aa	CDR3nt
TRBJ1-2	.	.	TRBV20-1	CSAREDYGYTF	TGCAGTGCTAGAGAGGACTATGGCTACACCTTC
TRBJ1-4	.	.	TRBV4-2	CASSQQGRNEKLFF	TGTGCCAGCAGCCAACAGGGACGAAATGAAAAACTGTTTTTT
TRBJ1-2	.	.	TRBV4-3	CASSQDFGGDGYTF	TGCGCCAGCAGCCAAGATTTCGGGGGAGACGGCTACACCTTC
TRBJ2-2	.	.	TRBV2	CASRMNTGELFF	TGTGCCAGCAGAATGAACACCGGGGAGCTGTTTTTT
TRBJ1-5	.	.	TRBV4-1	CASSQEGGRNQPQHF	TGCGCCAGCAGCCAAGAGGGGGGGCGCAATCAGCCCCAGCATTTT
TRBJ1-1	.	.	TRBV6-1	CASRDPARSEAFF	TGTGCCAGCAGGGACCCCGCTCGCTCTGAAGCTTTCTTT
TRBJ2-1	.	TRBD2	TRBV15	CATSRGYFSGGRYNEQFF	TGTGCCACCAGCAGAGGCTACTTTAGCGGGGGCCGCTACAATGAGCAGTTCTTC
TRBJ1-5	.	.	TRBV28	CASLSDGAQHF	TGTGCCAGTCTCTCGGACGGTGCCCAGCATTTT
TRBJ2-2	.	TRBD2	TRBV19	CASSIRGGFPGELFF	TGTGCCAGTAGTATACGGGGGGGATTCCCCGGGGAGCTGTTTTTT
TRBJ2-7	.	.	TRBV2	CASSTLYEQYF	TGTGCCAGCAGTACTCTCTACGAGCAGTACTTC
TRBJ2-7	.	.	TRBV11-3	CASSLTGAYEQYF	TGTGCCAGCAGTCTGACAGGAGCCTACGAGCAGTACTTC
TRBJ1-2	.	.	TRBV6-1	CASSEARPQGGYTF	TGTGCCAGCAGTGAAGCGCGGCCCCAGGGTGGCTACACCTTC
TRBJ1-2	.	.	TRBV28	CASSFPLFMYGYTF	TGTGCCAGCAGTTTCCCACTCTTCATGTATGGCTACACCTTC
TRBJ1-2	.	TRBD1	TRBV30	CAWSVSRGYGYTF	TGTGCCTGGAGTGTAAGCAGGGGGTATGGCTACACCTTC
TRBJ2-7	.	TRBD1	TRBV7-9	CASSLGDRGRPYEQYF	TGTGCCAGCAGCTTAGGCGACAGGGGGCGTCCCTACGAGCAGTACTTC
TRBJ2-5	.	TRBD1	TRBV25-1	CASSDHKGQYRETQYF	TGTGCCAGCAGTGACCATAAGGGACAGTACCGAGAGACCCAGTACTTC
TRBJ1-3	.	.	TRBV7-9	CASSPDRTSGNTIYF	TGTGCCAGCAGCCCAGACAGGACCTCTGGAAACACCATATATTTT
TRBJ2-3	.	.	TRBV9	CASSVAGATYTQYF	TGTGCCAGCAGCGTAGCTGGGGCTACCTATACGCAGTATTTT
TRBJ2-3	.	.	TRBV30	CAWSVRSADTQYF	TGTGCCTGGAGTGTAAGGTCCGCAGATACGCAGTATTTT
TRBJ2-1	.	TRBD2	TRBV11-3	CASSSSGNGYNEQFF	TGTGCCAGCAGCTCTAGCGGGAACGGCTACAATGAGCAGTTCTTC
TRBJ2-1	.	.	TRBV30	CAWATAGANEQFF	TGTGCCTGGGCTACTGCAGGGGCCAATGAGCAGTTCTTC
TRBJ2-1	.	TRBD1	TRBV25-1	CASAFQDRVANEQFF	TGTGCCAGCGCTTTTCAGGACAGGGTCGCCAATGAGCAGTTCTTC
TRBJ1-2	.	.	TRBV4-1	CASSPGWGNYGYTF	TGCGCCAGCAGCCCGGGTTGGGGGAACTATGGCTACACCTTC
TRBJ1-1	once	.	TRBV9	CAGSGAGFTEAFF	TGTGCCGGCAGCGGGGCCGGGTTCACTGAAGCTTTCTTT
TRBJ2-5	once	TRBD2	TRBV5-1	CASSLPRTSGGPGETQYF	TGCGCCAGCAGCTTGCCCCGGACTAGCGGGGGGCCGGGAGAGACCCAGTACTTC
TRBJ2-1	.	.	TRBV7-2	CASSLVPRGGLGEQFF	TGTGCCAGCAGCTTAGTACCGCGGGGCGGCCTCGGGGAGCAGTTCTTC
TRBJ1-1	.	TRBD1	TRBV7-9	CASSLASGGARSNTEAFF	TGTGCCAGCAGCTTAGCCTCAGGGGGCGCGAGGTCGAACACTGAAGCTTTCTTT
TRBJ2-3	.	.	TRBV7-2	CASRTSPQPTDTQYF	TGTGCCAGCAGGACCAGTCCCCAACCCACAGATACGCAGTATTTT
TRBJ2-7	.	.	TRBV11-2	CASSLGAEREQYF	TGTGCCAGCAGCTTAGGGGCCGAACGCGAGCAGTACTTC
TRBJ2-7	once	.	TRBV25-1	CASSEGHEQYF	TGTGCCAGCAGTGAAGGGCACGAGCAGTACTTC
TRBJ1-1	few	.	TRBV7-2	CASSRTRRNTEAFF	TGTGCCAGCAGCCGGACTCGCCGGAACACTGAAGCTTTCTTT
TRBJ1-2	.	.	TRBV28	CASSRTQAGYGYTF	TGTGCCAGCAGCCGCACACAGGCAGGCTATGGCTACACCTTC
TRBJ1-1	few	TRBD1	TRBV7-2	CASKQGGAEAFF	TGTGCCAGCAAACAGGGGGGAGCTGAAGCTTTCTTT
TRBJ2-3	.	TRBD2	TRBV27	CASSFGRGGTDTQYF	TGTGCCAGCAGTTTTGGGCGGGGGGGTACAGATACGCAGTATTTT
TRBJ2-4	.	TRBD2	TRBV4-2	CASSQDGLAGGQYF	TGTGCCAGCAGCCAAGATGGGCTAGCGGGGGGCCAGTACTTC
TRBJ1-2	.	.	TRBV20-1	CSASPGRVTF	TGCAGTGCTAGCCCAGGGAGGGTAACCTTC
TRBJ1-5	.	.	TRBV16	CASSQSPTQPQHF	TGTGCCAGCAGCCAATCCCCTACCCAGCCCCAGCATTTT
TRBJ2-7	.	.	TRBV29-1	CSVGGRGQLTPSYEQYF	TGCAGCGTTGGTGGACGGGGGCAGTTAACGCCCTCCTACGAGCAGTACTTC
TRBJ1-1	few	.	TRBV19	CASCMYTEAFF	TGTGCCAGTTGTATGTACACTGAAGCTTTCTTT
TRBJ1-5	few	.	TRBV19	CATEDDQTGYQHF	TGTGCCACGGAGGACGACCAGACCGGCTACCAGCATTTT
TRBJ2-2	once	TRBD2	TRBV6-1	CASSVAGGNTGELFF	TGTGCCAGCAGTGTTGCGGGGGGCAACACCGGGGAGCTGTTTTTT
TRBJ1-5	.	.	TRBV28	CASSPKRSLSQPQHF	TGTGCCAGCAGCCCAAAGAGGAGTTTGAGTCAGCCCCAGCATTTT
TRBJ1-2	.	TRBD1	TRBV19	CASSMGDRDRYTF	TGTGCCAGTAGTATGGGGGACAGGGACCGCTACACCTTC
TRBJ2-7	.	.	TRBV30	CAWSEEGYEQYF	TGTGCCTGGAGTGAGGAGGGGTACGAGCAGTACTTC
TRBJ2-5	.	TRBD2	TRBV5-1	CASSLVGSGVKETQYF	TGCGCCAGCAGCTTGGTGGGTAGCGGGGTGAAGGAGACCCAGTACTTC
TRBJ2-7	.	.	TRBV25-1	CASSEYGTPEQYF	TGTGCCAGCAGTGAATATGGGACTCCGGAGCAGTACTTC